This T cell receptor (beta chain) was sequenced for a study of shared T cell receptors in the human thymus. Germline CDR1 is MNHEY and CDR2 is SVGAGI. V dropped 0 bases and J dropped 2 bases, with 10 bases sitting between them. The CDR3 extends over 15 amino acids. Repertoires were generated with immunoSEQ multiplex PCR, while TCRdb's copy carries only in-frame clones and drops some. The data contain over 650,000 clones, about 90% of them singletons. These sequences were also reported in another study, on human thymus T cells. This second study says: From resections taken during corrective heart surgery, the thymus tissue was obtained.

This sequence originates from a boy younger than two with a congenital heart defect. This sequence joins TRBV6-5 and TRBJ1-1; D unresolved. Material: thymocytes. Here the CDR3 reads CASSYSRRGNTEAFF. In DNA, the CDR3 is TGTGCCAGCAGTTACTCGAGGCGGGGAAACACTGAAGCTTTCTTT.